This entry features one T cell receptor beta chain sequence. The antigen is undetermined. CDR1 and CDR2 from the germline V gene are SGHVS and FNYEAQ. V dropped 7 bases and J dropped 5; count of bases not matched to a gene: 14. The CDR3 has 16 residues. These data are taken from a study of CD8+CD57+ T cells in acquired aplastic anemia. According to the study, genomic DNA was the template for TCR beta VDJ and CDR3 profiling. Each CDR3 protein is one row after TCRdb ran MiXCR on the reads. The sample yields some 200,000 distinct CDR3 sequences, over 55% seen once. Study-wide results and limits: No significant difference in CD8+ Simpson's diversity was found between patients and controls.

Sequenced: sorted CD4+, CD8+, or CD8+CD57+ T cells (not recorded which) from PBMCs. V gene TRBV7-6 combines with J gene TRBJ2-5, with 9 bases matching TRBD1. This receptor was identified in a human donor in good health. CDR3 sequence (DNA): TGTGCCAGCACCTACACAGGGGGCCAAGCGGGGGAGACCCAGTACTTC. It yields the protein CASTYTGGQAGETQYF.